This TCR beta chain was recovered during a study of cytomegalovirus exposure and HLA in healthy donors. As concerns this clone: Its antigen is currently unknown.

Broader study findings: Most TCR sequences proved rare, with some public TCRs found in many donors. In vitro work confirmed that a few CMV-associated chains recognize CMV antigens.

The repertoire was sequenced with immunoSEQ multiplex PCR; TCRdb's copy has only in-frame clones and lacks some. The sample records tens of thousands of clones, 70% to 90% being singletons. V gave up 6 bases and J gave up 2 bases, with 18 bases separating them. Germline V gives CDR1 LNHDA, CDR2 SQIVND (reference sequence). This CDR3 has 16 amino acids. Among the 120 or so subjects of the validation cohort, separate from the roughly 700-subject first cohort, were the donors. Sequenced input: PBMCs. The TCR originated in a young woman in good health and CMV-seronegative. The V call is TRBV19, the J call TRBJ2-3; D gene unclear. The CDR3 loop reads CASSNHRAPTTDTQYF. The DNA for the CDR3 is TGTGCCAGTAGCAACCACCGCGCGCCAACCACAGATACGCAGTATTTT.